The rows below give T cell receptor beta chains drawn from one sample of a study of sequential checkpoint blockade in melanoma. Some clones are missing from TCRdb's copy, which holds only in-frame ones; the method was immunoSEQ multiplex PCR. The sample gives about 8,900 clones, under 25% of which show up once; 13% to 15% is in the top ten. Sample: tumor tissue (inferred from file names), taken from a patient given nivolumab and ipilimumab in sequence. The receptors originated from a human donor with melanoma. The CDR3 runs from the conserved cysteine through the conserved F or W. A D gene is named only where the DNA matches it firmly. Rows may omit the clone size; those that give it use once, few, many or a size class.

TRBV19,NA,NA,TRBJ1-1,CASIGPIEAFF,TGTGCCAGCATCGGACCGATTGAAGCTTTCTTT
TRBV6-8,NA,TRBD2,TRBJ2-5,CASSYSLTSGGRETQYF,TGTGCCAGCAGTTACTCGCTAACTAGCGGGGGGAGAGAGACCCAGTACTTC
TRBV11-3,many,NA,TRBJ2-7,CASSLAGGKHYEQYF,TGTGCCAGCAGCTTGGCAGGCGGAAAACACTACGAGCAGTACTTC
TRBV18,NA,NA,TRBJ1-4,CASSGAVGNEKLFF,TGTGCCAGCTCAGGGGCGGTCGGAAATGAAAAACTGTTTTTT
TRBV11-3,many,TRBD2,TRBJ2-1,CASSFLAGAAYREQFF,TGTGCCAGCAGCTTCTTAGCGGGGGCCGCATACAGGGAGCAGTTCTTC
TRBV11-3,NA,NA,TRBJ1-2,CASSSPPRGPYGYTF,TGTGCCAGCAGTTCACCCCCCAGGGGCCCCTATGGCTACACCTTC
TRBV11-3,NA,NA,TRBJ1-2,CASTLRQGLNYGYTF,TGTGCCAGCACCCTGCGTCAGGGGCTTAACTATGGCTACACCTTC
TRBV6-8,NA,NA,TRBJ1-1,CASSYYRQPGVDTEAFF,TGTGCCAGCAGTTACTATCGACAGCCAGGGGTCGACACTGAAGCTTTCTTT
TRBV28,NA,NA,TRBJ2-7,CASSSGRYLSYEQYF,TGTGCCAGCAGTTCAGGACGTTACCTTTCCTACGAGCAGTACTTC
TRBV30,few,TRBD1,TRBJ1-1,CAWRPDRDTEAFF,TGTGCCTGGAGACCCGACAGGGACACTGAAGCTTTCTTT
TRBV10-2,once,NA,TRBJ1-6,CASSDHHTSAFSNSPLHF,TGCGCCAGCAGTGACCACCATACCTCGGCCTTTTCCAATTCACCCCTCCACTTT